This TCR beta chain comes out of a study of blood T cell repertoires in COVID-19. Study background: Sources were T cells, B-cell-depleted T cells, or PBMCs; the material itself was cDNA or gDNA.

Per the study methods: Amplification of reference gene primers was used by the study to estimate nucleated cell counts. Profiled with immunoSEQ multiplex PCR; TCRdb holds only in-frame clones, not every one. V, J and clone size derive from that table, while D and trimming were established from the DNA sequence. The table has 180,000 or so clones, approximately 86% seen once. Germline V gene lookup returns CDR1 SGHRS and CDR2 YFSETQ. The V gene lost 4 bases and the J gene lost 0 bases, with 8 bases spanning the gap. CDR3 length: 15 amino acids. A single count supports this clone. This receptor was identified in a man between 65 and 85 years old with acute or convalescent COVID-19. The rearrangement links TRBV5-1 to TRBJ2-6; the D gene is possibly TRBD1 (5 bases). Sequencing was carried out using peripheral blood. CDR3 protein: CASSLGVSGANVLTF. Here the CDR3 DNA reads TGCGCCAGCAGCCTAGGGGTCTCTGGGGCCAACGTCCTGACTTTC.